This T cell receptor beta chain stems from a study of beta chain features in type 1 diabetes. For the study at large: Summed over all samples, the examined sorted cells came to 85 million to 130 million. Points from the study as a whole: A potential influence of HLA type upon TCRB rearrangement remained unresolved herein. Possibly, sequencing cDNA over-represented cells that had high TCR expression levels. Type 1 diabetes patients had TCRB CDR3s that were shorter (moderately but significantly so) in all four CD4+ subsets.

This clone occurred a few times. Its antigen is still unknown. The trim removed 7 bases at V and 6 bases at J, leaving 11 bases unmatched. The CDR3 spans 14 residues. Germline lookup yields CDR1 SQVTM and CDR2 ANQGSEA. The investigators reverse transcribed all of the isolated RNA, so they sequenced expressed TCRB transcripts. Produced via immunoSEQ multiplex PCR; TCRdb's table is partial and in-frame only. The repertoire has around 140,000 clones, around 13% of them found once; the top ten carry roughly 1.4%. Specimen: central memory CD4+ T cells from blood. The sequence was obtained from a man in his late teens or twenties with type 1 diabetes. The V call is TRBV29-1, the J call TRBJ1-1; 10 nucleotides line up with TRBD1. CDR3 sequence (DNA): TGCAGCGCCGAACTCAGACAGGGGGCCTCTGAAGCTTTCTTT. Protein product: CSAELRQGASEAFF.